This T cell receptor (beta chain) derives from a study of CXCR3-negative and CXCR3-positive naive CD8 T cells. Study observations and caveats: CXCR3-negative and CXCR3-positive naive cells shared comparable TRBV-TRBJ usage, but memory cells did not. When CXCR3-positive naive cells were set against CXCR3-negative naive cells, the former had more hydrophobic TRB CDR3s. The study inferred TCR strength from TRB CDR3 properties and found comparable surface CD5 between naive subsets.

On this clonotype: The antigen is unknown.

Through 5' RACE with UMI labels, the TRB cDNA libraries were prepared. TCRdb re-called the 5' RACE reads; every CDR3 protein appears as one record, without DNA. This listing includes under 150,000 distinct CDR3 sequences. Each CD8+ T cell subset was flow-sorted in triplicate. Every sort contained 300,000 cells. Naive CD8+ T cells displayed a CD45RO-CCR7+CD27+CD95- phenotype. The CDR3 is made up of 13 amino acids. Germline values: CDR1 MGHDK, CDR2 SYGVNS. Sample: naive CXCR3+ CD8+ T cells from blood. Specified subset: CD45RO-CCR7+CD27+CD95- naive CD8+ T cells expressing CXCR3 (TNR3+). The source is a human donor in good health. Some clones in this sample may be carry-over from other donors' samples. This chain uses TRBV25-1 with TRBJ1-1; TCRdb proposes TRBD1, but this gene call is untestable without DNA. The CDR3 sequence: CASSPGMNTEAFF.